This entry lists 21 T cell receptor beta chains sequenced from one sample in a study of low-dose radiotherapy and immunotherapy resistance in tumors. First-strand cDNA used TRAV- and TRBV-specific primers, covering alpha and beta chains. For amplifying TCRs, the PCR ran for roughly 20 cycles with Phusion, which was used together with a constant-region primer and the adapter on the V primers. TCRdb recomputed calls from the reads with MiXCR, one row per CDR3 protein. The data contain about 64,000 distinct CDR3 sequences, approximately 26% of them seen just once; the ten biggest clones take up less than 8%. The time point here: before trial treatment. The sample in question was PBMCs, obtained before treatment. These receptors all come from a male donor with rectosigmoid adenocarcinoma.

In regard to this clonotype: A far larger clone is off by one base, so a read error is likely. The CDR3 DNA follows: TGTGCCAGCAGTTACGGAGGACTAGCGGGCTCCTACGAGCAGTTCTTC. It translates to CASSYGGLAGSYEQFF. The chain couples TRBV6-2 or TRBV6-3 to TRBJ2-1; 11 positions match TRBD2. The germline V gene has CDR1 MNHEY and CDR2 SVGEGT. J was trimmed by 10 bases and V by 2 bases; bases with no gene match: 10. The CDR3 contains 16 residues.

This clonotype was recorded at least ten times. The chain links TRBV7-3 to TRBJ2-1, with 8 positions matching TRBD2. V gave up 4 bases and J gave up 6 bases; unmatched junction bases: 2. This CDR3 is built from 13 residues. Germline V gives CDR1 SGHTA, CDR2 FQGTGA. The CDR3 loop is CASSSTSANEQFF. In DNA form, the CDR3 reads TGTGCCAGCAGCTCGACTAGCGCCAATGAGCAGTTCTTC.

This clonotype was recorded many times. The chain uses TRBV5-1 and TRBJ1-5; 8 nucleotides agree with TRBD1. The trim removed 4 bases at V and 3 bases at J, leaving 9 bases unmatched. This CDR3 comprises 16 residues. CDR1 and CDR2 (germline): SGHRS, YFSETQ. The CDR3 loop is CASSPRTGRINQPQHF. CDR3 coding DNA: TGCGCCAGCAGCCCACGGACAGGGCGAATCAATCAGCCCCAGCATTTT. The full variable domain, completed using reference TRBV5-1 and TRBJ1-5, is KAGVTQTPRYLIKTRGQQVTLSCSPISGHRSVSWYQQTPGQGLQFLFEYFSETQRNKGNFPGRFSGRQFSNSRSEMNVSTLELGDSALYLCASSPRTGRINQPQHFGDGTRLSIL.

This clonotype was found many times. The genes are TRBV7-2 and TRBJ2-5; 11 nucleotides line up with TRBD2. Germline CDR1 SGHTA, CDR2 FQGNSA. The junction had 2 bases not matched to a gene; V was cut back by 0 bases and J by 2 bases. There are 16 residues in the CDR3. The CDR3 nucleotides read TGTGCCAGCAGCTTAGCGGGACTAGCGGTACAAGAGACCCAGTACTTC. This translates into CASSLAGLAVQETQYF.

This clonotype was recorded many times. The V call is TRBV3-1, the J call TRBJ2-1; 9 nucleotides agree with TRBD1. The V and J ends lost 4 bases and 4 bases, in that order; junction bases with no gene match: 5. CDR3 size: 15 residues. Germline V gene sequence: CDR1 LGHDT, CDR2 YNNKEL (reference sequence). CDR3 nucleotide sequence: TGTGCCAGCAGCCCCGGGACAGGGATATACAATGAGCAGTTCTTC. Protein sequence: CASSPGTGIYNEQFF.

This clonotype showed up many times. The CDR3 coding sequence is TGTGCCAGCAGCCCAGTGACCAGGGGCAATCAGCCCCAGCATTTT. This gives the protein CASSPVTRGNQPQHF. The chain recombines TRBV7-2 with TRBJ1-5, with a weak D call TRBD1 (5 bases). The V end lost 5 bases, the J end lost 2 bases, and 13 bases lay between the germline ends. Germline CDR1 and CDR2: SGHTA and FQGNSA. The CDR3 spans 15 residues.

This clonotype was detected ten times or more. The J gene is TRBJ1-1, the V gene TRBV25-1; no definite D call. CDR1 MGHDK and CDR2 SYGVNS come from the germline V gene. There are 15 residues in the CDR3. Deletions cut 3 bases from V and 3 bases from J, with 14 bases between. In DNA form, the CDR3 reads TGTGCCAGCAGTGATCCAGAGGGTGGGTACACTGAAGCTTTCTTT. Translating gives CASSDPEGGYTEAFF.

The table lists this clonotype with many counts. The V gene is TRBV29-1, the J gene TRBJ1-2, with a tentative D call TRBD1 (5 bases). The germline gives CDR1 SQVTM, CDR2 ANQGSEA. Between the trimmed V and J ends, which lost 2 bases and 8 bases, there was a span of 12 bases. The CDR3 sequence is 12 residues long. CDR3 DNA sequence: TGCAGCGTTGAAAGGGGTACTTTGGGCTACACCTTC. Translated, it gives CSVERGTLGYTF.

This clonotype was counted ten times or more. The chain couples TRBV27 to TRBJ2-5; the D gene is possibly TRBD2 (6 bases). V lost 6 bases and J 6 bases, leaving 23 bases between the germline ends. The CDR3 length is 16 residues. Germline CDR1 MNHEY, CDR2 SMNVEV (reference sequence). CDR3 sequence (DNA): TGTGCCAGCAGCAACGGAGGGGCTCTGGGCCTACAGACCCAGTACTTC. Translated, it gives CASSNGGALGLQTQYF.

This clonotype was observed once. It differs at one base from a far larger clone, so likely a read error. The chain is built from TRBV12-3 or TRBV12-4 and TRBJ2-1, with D unresolved. The CDR3 has 11 residues. With 3 bases removed from V and 10 bases from J, the gap between germline ends came to 7 bases. The DNA of the CDR3 is TGTGCCAGCAGTTTTGGAAACGAGCAGTTCTTC. This translates into CASSFGNEQFF.

This clonotype was seen repeatedly, ten times or more. J is TRBJ1-1 and V is TRBV28, with D hard to call. Germline V gives CDR1 MDHEN, CDR2 SYDVKM. This CDR3 region has 16 residues. The V end lost 5 bases, the J end lost 6 bases, and 22 bases lay between the germline ends. CDR3 bases: TGTGCCAGCAGTACCCCAACGGGCTACCCGAGGGCTGAAGCTTTCTTT. Its protein is CASSTPTGYPRAEAFF. Looking up the rest from reference TRBV28 and TRBJ1-1 gives the full variable domain: DVKVTQSSRYLVKRTGEKVFLECVQDMDHENMFWYRQDPGLGLRLIYFSYDVKMKEKGDIPEGYSVSREKKERFSLILESASTNQTSMYLCASSTPTGYPRAEAFFGQGTRLTVV.

The chain joins TRBV5-1 to TRBJ2-1; 10 nucleotides match TRBD2. The V gene end was trimmed by 3 bases and the J gene end by 5 bases; junction bases not matched to a gene: 8. This CDR3 is built from 16 residues. CDR1 and CDR2 from the germline V gene are SGHRS and YFSETQ. The CDR3 DNA sequence: TGCGCCAGCAGCTACAGCCGAGCGGGAGGGGACAATGAGCAGTTCTTC. It yields the protein CASSYSRAGGDNEQFF. The full variable domain, with the rest looked up from reference TRBV5-1 and TRBJ2-1, is KAGVTQTPRYLIKTRGQQVTLSCSPISGHRSVSWYQQTPGQGLQFLFEYFSETQRNKGNFPGRFSGRQFSNSRSEMNVSTLELGDSALYLCASSYSRAGGDNEQFFGPGTRLTVL.

On this clonotype: A far larger clone is one base from this, pointing to a likely read error. V gene TRBV6-2 or TRBV6-3 combines with J gene TRBJ2-5, with D perhaps TRBD2 (7 bases). Trimming took off 11 bases at V and 11 bases at J, with 27 bases between the two ends. CDR1 MNHEY and CDR2 SVGEGT come from the germline V gene. This CDR3 is 14 amino acids long. The CDR3 sequence: CASRGTSAHNEQYF. The CDR3 coding sequence is TGTGCCTCCAGGGGAACTAGCGCCCACAATGAGCAGTACTTC.

This clonotype was picked up many times. The chain combines TRBV9 with TRBJ2-7; TRBD1 is a possible D gene (6 bases). The V end lost 0 bases, the J end lost 0 bases, and 7 bases lay between the germline ends. Per germline, CDR1 SGDLS and CDR2 YYNGEE. The CDR3 runs 14 residues. The CDR3 region is CASSVGTDSYEQYF. CDR3 sequence (DNA): TGTGCCAGCAGCGTAGGGACAGACTCCTACGAGCAGTACTTC.

A remark on this clonotype: Just one base apart from a much larger clone, this may be a read error. This chain uses TRBV27 with TRBJ1-1; 7 positions agree with TRBD1. Germline CDR1 and CDR2: MNHEY and SMNVEV (reference sequence). CDR3 length equals 14 residues. CDR3 DNA: TGTGCCAGCAGTTTACGACAGGGAATGACTGAAGCTGTCTTT. Protein sequence: CASSLRQGMTEAVF.

This clonotype was observed many times. The V and J genes are TRBV18 and TRBJ1-1; TRBD1 might be the D (5 bases). CDR1 and CDR2 (germline): KGHSH, LQKENI. The CDR3 runs to 11 residues. V dropped 6 bases and J dropped 7 bases, with 9 bases sitting between them. This CDR3 is CASSMTVEAFF. DNA for the CDR3: TGTGCCAGCTCGATGACAGTTGAAGCTTTCTTT.

Note on this clonotype: Because the CDR3's place on the DNA is in doubt, the DNA is left out and the CDR3 is given as listed by TCRdb. V is TRBV25-1 and J is TRBJ2-2; TRBD1 reflects the table's D call only, with no check against the DNA. The CDR3 is 20 amino acids in total, end residues counted. Per germline, CDR1 MGHDK and CDR2 SYGVNS. CDR3: CASSETGIGSTLGELFFFFF.

In this sample, this clonotype turned up many times. The chain has TRBV2 and TRBJ2-3; a weak D match, TRBD1 (6 bases). Germline-derived CDR1 and CDR2 are SNHLY and FYNNEI. V lost 8 bases and J lost 0, with 9 bases in between. This CDR3 is 13 amino acids long. The CDR3 loop reads CASQTGSTDTQYF. Written as DNA, the CDR3 is TGTGCCAGCCAAACAGGGAGCACAGATACGCAGTATTTT.

This clonotype was seen many times. The rearrangement uses TRBV7-3 and TRBJ2-1, with 10 bases matching TRBD2. Germline V gene sequence: CDR1 SGHTA, CDR2 FQGTGA. V trimming: 1 base; J trimming: 5 bases; junction bases outside the gene matches: 2. There are 15 residues in the CDR3. The CDR3 is CASSLMLAGDNEQFF. The CDR3 bases are TGTGCCAGCAGCTTAATGCTAGCGGGAGACAATGAGCAGTTCTTC.

V and J are TRBV28 and TRBJ2-3; 7 bases align to TRBD2. CDR1 and CDR2 (germline): MDHEN, SYDVKM. V shed 4 bases and J 1 base; nucleotides not matched to a gene: 8. There are 16 residues in the CDR3. CDR3 coding DNA: TGTGCCAGCAGTTGGGGGAGGGGAGATGGCACAGATACGCAGTATTTT. As protein: CASSWGRGDGTDTQYF. The full variable domain, completed using reference TRBV28 and TRBJ2-3, is DVKVTQSSRYLVKRTGEKVFLECVQDMDHENMFWYRQDPGLGLRLIYFSYDVKMKEKGDIPEGYSVSREKKERFSLILESASTNQTSMYLCASSWGRGDGTDTQYFGPGTRLTVL.

This clonotype was counted once. One junction end disagrees with the germline gene, perhaps due to a read error. The V gene is TRBV9, the J gene TRBJ2-7; no definite D call. The length of the CDR3 is 15 residues. The germline V gene encodes CDR1 SGDLS and CDR2 YYNGEE. As DNA, the CDR3 is TGTGCCAGCAGCGTCGCCACCCATGCAGCCTACGAGCAGATCTTC. It specifies CASSVATHAAYEQIF. Using reference TRBV9 and TRBJ2-7 for the parts outside the CDR3, the full variable domain is DSGVTQTPKHLITATGQRVTLRCSPRSGDLSVYWYQQSLDQGLQFLIQYYNGEERAKGNILERFSAQQFPDLHSELNLSSLELGDSALYFCASSVATHAAYEQIFGPGTRLTVT.